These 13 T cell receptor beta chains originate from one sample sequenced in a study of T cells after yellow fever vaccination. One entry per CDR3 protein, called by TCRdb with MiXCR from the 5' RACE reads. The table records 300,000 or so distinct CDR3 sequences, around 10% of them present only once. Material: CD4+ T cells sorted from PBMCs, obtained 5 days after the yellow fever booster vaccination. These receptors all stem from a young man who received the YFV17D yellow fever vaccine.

The CDR3 bases are TGTGCCAGCAGCCCCTGTCCCTTAAGCTCCTACGAGCAGTACGTC. The encoded protein is CASSPCPLSSYEQYV. The V and J genes are TRBV4-2 and TRBJ2-7; the D is unclear. Trimming took 4 bases from V and 0 from J, leaving 13 bases between them. This CDR3 is 15 amino acids long. Germline V CDR1 and CDR2: LGHNA, YNFKEQ.

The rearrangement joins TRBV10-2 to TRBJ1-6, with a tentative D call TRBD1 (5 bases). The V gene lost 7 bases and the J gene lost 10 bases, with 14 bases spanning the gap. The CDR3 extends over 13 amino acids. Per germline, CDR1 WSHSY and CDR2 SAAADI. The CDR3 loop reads CASKPGPGSPLHF. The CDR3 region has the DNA TGCGCCAGCAAACCAGGGCCGGGATCACCCCTCCACTTT.

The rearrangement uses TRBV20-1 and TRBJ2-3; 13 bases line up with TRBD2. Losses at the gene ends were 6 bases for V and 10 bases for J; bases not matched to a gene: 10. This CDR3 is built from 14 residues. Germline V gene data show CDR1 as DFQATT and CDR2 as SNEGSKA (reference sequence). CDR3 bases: TGCAGTGCGGGACTAGCGGGGATCTTGGCGGCGCAGTATTTT. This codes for CSAGLAGILAAQYF.

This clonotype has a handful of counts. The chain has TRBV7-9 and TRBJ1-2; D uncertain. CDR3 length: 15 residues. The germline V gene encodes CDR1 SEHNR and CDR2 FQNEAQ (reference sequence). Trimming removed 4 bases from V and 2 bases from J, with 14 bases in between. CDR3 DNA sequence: TGTGCCAGCAGCTCGAGGGCGGCGACGAACTATGGCTACACCTTC. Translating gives CASSSRAATNYGYTF.

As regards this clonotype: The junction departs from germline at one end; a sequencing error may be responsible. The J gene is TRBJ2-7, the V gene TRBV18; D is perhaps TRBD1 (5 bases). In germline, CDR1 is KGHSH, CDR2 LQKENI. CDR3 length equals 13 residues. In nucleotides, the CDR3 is TGTGCCAGCTCCCCACAGGCCGATTACGAGCAGTACTTC. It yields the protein CASSPQADYEQYF.

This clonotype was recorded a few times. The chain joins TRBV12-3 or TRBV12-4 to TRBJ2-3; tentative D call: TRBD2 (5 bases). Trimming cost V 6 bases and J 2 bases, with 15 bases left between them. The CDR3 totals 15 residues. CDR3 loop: CASRRPGSNTDTQYF. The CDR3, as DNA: TGTGCCAGCAGGAGACCGGGATCTAACACAGATACGCAGTATTTT.

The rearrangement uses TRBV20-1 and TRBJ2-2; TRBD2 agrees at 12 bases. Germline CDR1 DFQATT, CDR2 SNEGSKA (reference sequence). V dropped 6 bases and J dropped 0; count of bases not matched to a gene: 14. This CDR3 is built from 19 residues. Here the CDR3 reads CSALSGLAGGHSNTGELFF. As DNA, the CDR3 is TGCAGTGCCCTCTCGGGGCTAGCGGGGGGGCACTCGAACACCGGGGAGCTGTTTTTT.

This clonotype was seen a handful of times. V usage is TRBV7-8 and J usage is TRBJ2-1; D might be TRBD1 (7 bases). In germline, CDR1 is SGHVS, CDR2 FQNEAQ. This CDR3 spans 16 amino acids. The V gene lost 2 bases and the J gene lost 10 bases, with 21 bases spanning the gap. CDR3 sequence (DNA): TGTGCCAGCAGCTTACATTTCGCCCAGGGGGGTACGGAGCAGTTCTTC. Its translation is CASSLHFAQGGTEQFF.

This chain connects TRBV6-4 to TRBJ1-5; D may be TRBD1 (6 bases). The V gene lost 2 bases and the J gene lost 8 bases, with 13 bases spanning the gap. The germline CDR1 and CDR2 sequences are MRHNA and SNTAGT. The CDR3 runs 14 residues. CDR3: CASSDQGGTEPQHF. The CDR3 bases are TGTGCCAGCAGTGACCAAGGGGGTACAGAGCCCCAGCATTTT.

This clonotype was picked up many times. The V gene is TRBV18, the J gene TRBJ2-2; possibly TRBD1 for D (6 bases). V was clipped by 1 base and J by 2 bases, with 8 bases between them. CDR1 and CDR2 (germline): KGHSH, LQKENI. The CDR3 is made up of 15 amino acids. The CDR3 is CASSPLQGNTGELFF. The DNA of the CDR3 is TGTGCCAGCTCACCACTACAGGGAAACACCGGGGAGCTGTTTTTT. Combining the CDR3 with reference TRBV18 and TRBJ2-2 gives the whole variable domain NAGVMQNPRHLVRRRGQEARLRCSPMKGHSHVYWYRQLPEEGLKFMVYLQKENIIDESGMPKERFSAEFPKEGPSILRIQQVVRGDSAAYFCASSPLQGNTGELFFGEGSRLTVL.

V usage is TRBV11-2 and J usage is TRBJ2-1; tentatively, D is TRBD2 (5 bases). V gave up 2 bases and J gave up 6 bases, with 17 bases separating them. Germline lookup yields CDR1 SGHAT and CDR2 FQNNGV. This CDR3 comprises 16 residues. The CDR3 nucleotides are TGTGCCAGCAGCTTATACCGGGATCCCGCAGGCAATGAGCAGTTCTTC. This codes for CASSLYRDPAGNEQFF.

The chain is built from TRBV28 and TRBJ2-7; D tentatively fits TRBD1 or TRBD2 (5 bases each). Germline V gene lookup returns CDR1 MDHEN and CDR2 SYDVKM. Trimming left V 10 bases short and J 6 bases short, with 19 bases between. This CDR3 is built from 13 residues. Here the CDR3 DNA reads TGTGCCACCGGGACGGCGAGTCTGGCCGAGCAGTACGTC. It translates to CATGTASLAEQYV.

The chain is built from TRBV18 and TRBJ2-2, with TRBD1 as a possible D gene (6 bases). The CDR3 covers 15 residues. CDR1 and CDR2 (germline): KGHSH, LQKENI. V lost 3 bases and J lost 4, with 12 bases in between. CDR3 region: CASSPTGRGTGELFF. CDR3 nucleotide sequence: TGTGCCAGCTCACCGACAGGTCGGGGCACCGGGGAGCTGTTTTTT.